This TCR beta chain was sequenced during a study of OX40 agonist ivuxolimab in advanced cancers. This CDR3 comprises 14 residues. Trimming removed 2 bases from V and 5 bases from J, with 12 bases in between. Germline values: CDR1 MNHNY, CDR2 SVGAGI (reference sequence). The protocol was immunoSEQ multiplex PCR, while the TCRdb copy is restricted to in-frame clones and leaves out a portion. The sample lists 70,000 to 95,000 clones, around 94% seen once, with around 20% in the top ten. Sequenced material: CD4+ or CD8+ T cells sorted from blood, taken in a trial of the OX40 agonist ivuxolimab. This TCR was recovered from an adult with an advanced solid tumor such as melanoma, head and neck, liver or kidney cancer. V and J are TRBV6-6 and TRBJ2-5; D remains unclear. CDR3 protein: CASSYGSDWETQYF. CDR3 nucleotide sequence: TGTGCCAGCAGTTACGGATCCGATTGGGAGACCCAGTACTTC.